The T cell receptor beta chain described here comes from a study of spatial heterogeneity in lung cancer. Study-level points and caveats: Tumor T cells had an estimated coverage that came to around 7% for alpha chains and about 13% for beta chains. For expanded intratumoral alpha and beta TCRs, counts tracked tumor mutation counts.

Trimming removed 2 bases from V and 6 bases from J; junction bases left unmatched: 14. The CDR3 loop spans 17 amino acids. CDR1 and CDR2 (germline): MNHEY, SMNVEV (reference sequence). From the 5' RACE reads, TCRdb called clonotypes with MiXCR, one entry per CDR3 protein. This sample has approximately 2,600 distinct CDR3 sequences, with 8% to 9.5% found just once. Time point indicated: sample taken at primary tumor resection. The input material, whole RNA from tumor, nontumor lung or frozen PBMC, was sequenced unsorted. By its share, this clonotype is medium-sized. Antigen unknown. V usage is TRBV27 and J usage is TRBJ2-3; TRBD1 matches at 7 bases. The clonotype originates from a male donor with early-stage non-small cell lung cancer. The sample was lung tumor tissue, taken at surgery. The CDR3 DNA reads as TGTGCCAGCAGTTTAGAGGGGGCTACCTCGCCCTCGGATACGCAGTATTTT. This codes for CASSLEGATSPSDTQYF.